This TCR beta chain was identified during a study of blood T cell repertoires in COVID-19. About the research overall: T cells, B-cell-depleted T cells, or PBMCs provided the cDNA or gDNA that served as material.

Trimming removed 0 bases at V and 2 bases at J, with 9 bases between. CDR1 SGHRS and CDR2 YFSETQ come from the germline V gene. The CDR3 contains 16 residues. How the authors handled the data: Reference gene primer amplification gave estimated nucleated cell counts. Libraries were prepared by immunoSEQ multiplex PCR; TCRdb keeps only in-frame clonotypes and omits some of them. The V and J calls and clone size come from that table; D and trimming were worked out from the DNA. The sample has about 110,000 clones; approximately 84% are singletons. The chain has TRBV5-1 and TRBJ2-6; D gene unclear. The receptor's source is a human donor in a cohort sampled during active COVID-19. Sequenced sample: peripheral blood. DNA of the CDR3: TGCGCCAGCAGCTTGGGGGCCACAGCTGGGGCCAACGTCCTGACTTTC. This gives the protein CASSLGATAGANVLTF.